This T cell receptor (beta chain) originates from a study of T cell repertoires in ileal Crohn's disease. Study context: Surgery for a complication: stricturing in 61%, penetrating in around 39%.

The CDR3 length is 13 residues. CDR1 and CDR2 from the germline V gene are LGHNA and YSLEER. Findings and caveats of the study: Clonality above 26.8% at surgery always came with endoscopic recurrence. Compared with CD4 T cells, sorted CD8 cells carried more expanded clones.

Repertoires were generated with immunoSEQ multiplex PCR, while TCRdb's copy carries only in-frame clones and drops some. Among roughly 15,000 clones, 75% to 85% were seen once, and the ten largest hold around 4%. Worth noting for this clone: Its target is not known. A junction end diverges from the germline sequence, so it may reflect a read error.

Specimen: ileal tissue. The chain is built from TRBV4-3 and TRBJ1-3; D uncertain. The TCR was taken from an adult with Crohn's disease. In DNA form, the CDR3 reads TGCGCCAGCAGCCAAGATTTCCAGTCTCGATTCCATTTT. Translation: CASSQDFQSRFHF.